Listed here are 3 T cell receptor beta chains from one sample, sequenced in a study of blood T cell repertoires in COVID-19. Profiled with immunoSEQ multiplex PCR; TCRdb holds only in-frame clones, not every one. The sample shows 130,000 to 150,000 clones, approximately 87% of them seen only once. What was sequenced was peripheral blood. These receptor sequences come from a woman between 50 and 59 years old with active or convalescent COVID-19.

The chain uses TRBV24-1 and TRBJ1-5; D remains unclear. This CDR3 is built from 13 residues. Germline loops: CDR1 KGHDR, CDR2 SFDVKD. Trimming removed 4 bases from V and 3 bases from J, with 6 bases in between. DNA for the CDR3: TGTGCCACCAGTGAGAGGGTCAATCAGCCCCAGCATTTT. Residues: CATSERVNQPQHF.

The DNA of the CDR3 is TGTGCCAGCAGCTTAGCAAGGGGTACCGAGCAGTACTTC. This codes for CASSLARGTEQYF. The chain combines TRBV7-2 with TRBJ2-7, with D possibly being TRBD1 (5 bases). Germline CDR1 and CDR2: SGHTA and FQGNSA. The CDR3 is 13 amino acids. V gave up 0 bases and J gave up 6 bases, with 9 bases separating them. Full variable domain (outside the CDR3, taken from reference TRBV7-2 and TRBJ2-7): GAGVSQSPSNKVTEKGKDVELRCDPISGHTALYWYRQSLGQGLEFLIYFQGNSAPDKSGLPSDRFSAERTGGSVSTLTIQRTQQEDSAVYLCASSLARGTEQYFGPGTRLTVT.

This chain uses TRBV9 with TRBJ2-1; weak D call: TRBD2 (6 bases). This CDR3 is built from 15 residues. The V gene lost 5 bases and the J gene lost 2 bases, with 14 bases spanning the gap. The germline gives CDR1 SGDLS, CDR2 YYNGEE. CDR3 sequence: CASSIGGDAYNEQFF. CDR3 nucleotide sequence: TGTGCCAGCAGTATTGGCGGGGATGCCTACAATGAGCAGTTCTTC.